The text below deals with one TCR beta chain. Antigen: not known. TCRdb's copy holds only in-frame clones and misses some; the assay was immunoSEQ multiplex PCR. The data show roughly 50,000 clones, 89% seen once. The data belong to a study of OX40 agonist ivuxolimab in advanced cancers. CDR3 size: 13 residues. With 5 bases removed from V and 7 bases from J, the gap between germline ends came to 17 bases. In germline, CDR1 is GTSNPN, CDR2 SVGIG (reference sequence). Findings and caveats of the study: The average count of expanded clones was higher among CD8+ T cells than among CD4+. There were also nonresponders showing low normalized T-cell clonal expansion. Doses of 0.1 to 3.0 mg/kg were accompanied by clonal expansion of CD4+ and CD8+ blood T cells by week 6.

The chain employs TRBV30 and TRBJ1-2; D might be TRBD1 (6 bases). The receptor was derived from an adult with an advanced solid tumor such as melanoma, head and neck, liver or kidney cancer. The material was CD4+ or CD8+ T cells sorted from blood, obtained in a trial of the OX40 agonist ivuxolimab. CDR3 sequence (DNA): TGTGCCTGGGGGGACCCAGGGGTCGGTGGCTACACCTTC. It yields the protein CAWGDPGVGGYTF.